Shown below are 19 T cell receptor beta chains from a single sample sequenced in a study of T cell responses to AZD1222 COVID-19 vaccine. Sequencing was performed with immunoSEQ multiplex PCR; in TCRdb, only in-frame clones are kept and a portion is missing. The table includes 53,000 or so clones, approximately 84% detected once. Sequenced here: peripheral blood, sampled on day 0 of AZD1222 vaccination. The receptors come from an adult in good health.

CDR3 loop: CASSRDGLYGYTF. The CDR3 nucleotides are TGTGCCAGCAGCCGGGACGGACTCTATGGCTACACCTTC. This sequence joins TRBV14 and TRBJ1-2; D perhaps matches TRBD1 (5 bases). The V gene lost 4 bases and the J gene lost 4 bases, with 10 bases spanning the gap. CDR3 size: 13 residues. Per germline, CDR1 SGHDN and CDR2 FVKESK.

V usage is TRBV5-1 and J usage is TRBJ2-1; a possible D gene is TRBD1 (6 bases). The ends were cut back, 0 bases at V and 4 bases at J, with 14 bases in the middle. This CDR3 comprises 16 residues. The germline CDR1 and CDR2 sequences are SGHRS and YFSETQ. Written as DNA, the CDR3 is TGCGCCAGCAGCTTGGCCAACGCAGGGGCTTACAATGAGCAGTTCTTC. Translated, it gives CASSLANAGAYNEQFF.

This sequence joins TRBV7-9 and TRBJ2-4, with D tentatively TRBD1 or TRBD2 (5 bases each). This CDR3 region has 14 residues. Germline lookup yields CDR1 SEHNR and CDR2 FQNEAQ (reference sequence). Trimming cost V 5 bases and J 6 bases, with 14 bases left between them. The chain's CDR3 is CASSDNTRGNIQYF. For the CDR3, the DNA is TGTGCCAGCAGCGATAATACTAGGGGAAACATTCAGTACTTC.

The chain couples TRBV5-1 to TRBJ2-3; TRBD1 aligns across 9 bases. The junction had 10 bases not matched to a gene; V was cut back by 3 bases and J by 2 bases. There are 17 residues in the CDR3. Germline CDR1 and CDR2: SGHRS and YFSETQ. In DNA, the CDR3 is TGCGCCAGCAGCTGGGATAACAGGGGGCGGACCACAGATACGCAGTATTTT. Protein product: CASSWDNRGRTTDTQYF.

The rearrangement links TRBV10-3 to TRBJ1-5; 7 nucleotides match TRBD1. Looked up from germline, CDR1 is ENHRY and CDR2 is SYGVKD. The CDR3 extends over 14 amino acids. V shed 10 bases, J shed 5 bases, and the junction held 11 bases outside the gene matches. For the CDR3, the DNA is TGTGCCACCCAGCCAGACAGGGAGGATCAGCCCCAGCATTTT. This sequence encodes CATQPDREDQPQHF.

The chain combines TRBV5-1 with TRBJ2-3; D possibly uses TRBD1 or TRBD2 (6 bases each). The CDR3 totals 16 residues. V lost 0 bases, J lost 2 bases, and 13 bases lay in between. CDR1 is SGHRS and CDR2 is YFSETQ in the germline V gene. The CDR3 DNA follows: TGCGCCAGCAGCTTGGATGGAGGGGGTACCACAGATACGCAGTATTTT. Its protein is CASSLDGGGTTDTQYF.

This clone was picked up one time. One end of the junction varies from germline; a read error may be responsible. The V and J genes are TRBV5-4 and TRBJ1-1, with D unresolved. Germline V CDR1 and CDR2: SGHNT, YYREEE (reference sequence). The CDR3 totals 11 residues. CDR3 nucleotides: TGTGCCAGCAGATTGGGCACTGAAGCTTTCTTT. It encodes CASRLGTEAFF.

J is TRBJ2-1 and V is TRBV7-8; 9 bases are shared with TRBD2. CDR1 SGHVS and CDR2 FQNEAQ come from the germline V gene. This CDR3 region has 16 residues. With 6 bases clipped from V and 0 bases from J, the junction kept 6 bases outside the gene matches. For the CDR3, the DNA is TGTGCCAGCAGAGATAAGACTAGCGGCTCCTACAATGAGCAGTTCTTC. Translated: CASRDKTSGSYNEQFF.

The J gene is TRBJ2-7, the V gene TRBV30; D is undetermined. The CDR3 runs to 12 residues. Germline V CDR1 and CDR2: GTSNPN, SVGIG (reference sequence). Trimming removed 2 bases from V and 3 bases from J, with 8 bases in between. CDR3 in amino acids: CAWSPDFYEQYF. The CDR3 DNA reads as TGTGCCTGGAGTCCCGACTTCTACGAGCAGTACTTC.

The chain joins TRBV4-1 to TRBJ2-1, with 16 bases lining up with TRBD2. Trimming cost V 5 bases and J 2 bases; bases outside gene matches: 6. This CDR3 contains 18 residues. From germline, CDR1 is MGHRA and CDR2 YSYEKL. In DNA form, the CDR3 reads TGCGCCAGCAGCAGGGGACTAGCGGGAGGGAACACCTACAATGAGCAGTTCTTC. Translation gives CASSRGLAGGNTYNEQFF.

The CDR3, as DNA: TGTGCCAGCAGGGCCGGGTCAAACTATGGCTACACCTTC. Translated, it gives CASRAGSNYGYTF. The chain is built from TRBV6-5 and TRBJ1-2; D is ambiguous. V was cut by 6 bases and J by 2 bases, with 10 bases left in between. This CDR3 spans 13 amino acids. Germline CDR1 MNHEY, CDR2 SVGAGI.

The V and J genes are TRBV30 and TRBJ1-1, with D unresolved. The germline CDR1 and CDR2 sequences are GTSNPN and SVGIG (reference sequence). CDR3 size: 11 residues. The V and J ends lost 2 bases and 0 bases respectively, with 1 base between them. CDR3 nucleotide sequence: TGTGCCTGGAGTATGAACACTGAAGCTTTCTTT. This translates into CAWSMNTEAFF.

This clone was seen a handful of times. V gene TRBV7-8 combines with J gene TRBJ2-7; D is uncertain. Per the germline V gene, CDR1 is SGHVS and CDR2 is FQNEAQ. This CDR3 is built from 14 residues. The germline V and J ends were trimmed by 5 bases and 5 bases, with 16 bases remaining between them. CDR3 sequence reads: CASSRAGSPHEQYF. The CDR3, as DNA: TGTGCCAGCAGCCGAGCTGGCTCGCCCCACGAGCAGTACTTC.

This chain joins TRBV28 and TRBJ1-6; D perhaps matches TRBD1 (6 bases). This CDR3 has 17 amino acids. Germline values: CDR1 MDHEN, CDR2 SYDVKM. Trimming removed 5 bases at V and 5 bases at J, with 19 bases between. Here the CDR3 DNA reads TGTGCCAGCAGTCCACCGACAGGTTCGACGAATAATTCACCCCTCCACTTT. It yields the protein CASSPPTGSTNNSPLHF. Combining the CDR3 with reference TRBV28 and TRBJ1-6 gives the whole variable domain DVKVTQSSRYLVKRTGEKVFLECVQDMDHENMFWYRQDPGLGLRLIYFSYDVKMKEKGDIPEGYSVSREKKERFSLILESASTNQTSMYLCASSPPTGSTNNSPLHFGNGTRLTVT.

The gene calls are TRBV9 and TRBJ2-1; 7 bases are a match to TRBD2. CDR3 length: 15 amino acids. Trimming took 4 bases from V and 4 from J; bases not matched to a gene: 8. Germline CDR1 reads SGDLS; CDR2 reads YYNGEE. The CDR3 DNA follows: TGTGCCAGCAGCCCCCTAGCGGCTTATTACAATGAGCAGTTCTTC. It codes for CASSPLAAYYNEQFF.

This chain connects TRBV7-2 to TRBJ2-1; TRBD2 aligns across 11 bases. Germline CDR1 and CDR2: SGHTA and FQGNSA. V was clipped by 2 bases and J by 8 bases; unmatched bases: 2. The CDR3 totals 14 residues. Here the CDR3 reads CASSLLLAGDEQFF. CDR3 sequence (DNA): TGTGCCAGCAGCTTACTACTAGCGGGAGATGAGCAGTTCTTC.

V is TRBV6-5 and J is TRBJ1-1, with a weak D call TRBD1 (5 bases). Germline V gene sequence: CDR1 MNHEY, CDR2 SVGAGI. The germline V and J ends were trimmed by 7 bases and 4 bases, with 13 bases remaining between them. The CDR3 spans 13 residues. CDR3: CASILAGGTEAFF. CDR3 sequence (DNA): TGTGCCAGCATCCTGGCGGGGGGCACTGAAGCTTTCTTT.

The V gene is TRBV7-8, the J gene TRBJ2-2; D is ambiguous. V was pared by 5 bases and J by 0 bases, with 1 base between. The germline CDR1 and CDR2 sequences are SGHVS and FQNEAQ. CDR3 length: 12 amino acids. The CDR3 loop is CASSPNTGELFF. The DNA for the CDR3 is TGTGCCAGCAGCCCGAACACCGGGGAGCTGTTTTTT.

V usage is TRBV11-2 and J usage is TRBJ1-1; possible D gene TRBD1, 6 bases. CDR1 is SGHAT and CDR2 is FQNNGV in the germline V gene. This CDR3 comprises 12 residues. Trimming stripped 6 bases from V and 6 bases from J, with 11 bases between. CDR3 residues: CASSQQGAEAFF. The DNA for the CDR3 is TGTGCCAGCAGTCAACAGGGTGCTGAAGCTTTCTTT.